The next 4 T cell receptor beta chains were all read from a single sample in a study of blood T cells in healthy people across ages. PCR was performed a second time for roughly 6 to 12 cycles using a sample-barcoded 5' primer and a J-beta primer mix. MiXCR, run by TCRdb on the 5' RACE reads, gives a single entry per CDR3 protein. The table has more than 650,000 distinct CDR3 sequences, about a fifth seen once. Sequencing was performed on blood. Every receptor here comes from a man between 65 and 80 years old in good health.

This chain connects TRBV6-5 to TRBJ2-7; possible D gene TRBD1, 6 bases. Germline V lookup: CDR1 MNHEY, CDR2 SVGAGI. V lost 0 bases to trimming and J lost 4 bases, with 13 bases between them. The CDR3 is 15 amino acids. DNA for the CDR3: TGTGCCAGCAGTTACTCGGGGGACACCGGGTACGAGCAGTACTTC. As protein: CASSYSGDTGYEQYF.

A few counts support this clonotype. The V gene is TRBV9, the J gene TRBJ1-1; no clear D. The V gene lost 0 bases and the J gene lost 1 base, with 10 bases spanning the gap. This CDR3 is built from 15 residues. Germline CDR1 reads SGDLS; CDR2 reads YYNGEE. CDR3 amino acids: CASSVAALWNTEAFF. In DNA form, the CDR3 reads TGTGCCAGCAGCGTAGCGGCACTGTGGAACACTGAAGCTTTCTTT.

DNA of the CDR3: TGTGCCAGCAGTTACTCTTTCACAGATACGCAGTATTTT. Encoded protein: CASSYSFTDTQYF. The chain is built from TRBV6-2 or TRBV6-3 and TRBJ2-3; the D is unclear. CDR3 length: 13 amino acids. Trimming pared 0 bases from V and 2 bases from J, leaving 3 bases between. CDR1 and CDR2 (germline): MNHEY, SVGEGT.

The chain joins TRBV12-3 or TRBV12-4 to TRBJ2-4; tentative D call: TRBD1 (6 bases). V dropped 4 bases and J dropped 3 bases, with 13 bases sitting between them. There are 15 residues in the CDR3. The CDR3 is CASSWGRGVKNIQYF. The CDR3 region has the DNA TGTGCCAGCAGTTGGGGCAGGGGTGTCAAAAACATTCAGTACTTC.